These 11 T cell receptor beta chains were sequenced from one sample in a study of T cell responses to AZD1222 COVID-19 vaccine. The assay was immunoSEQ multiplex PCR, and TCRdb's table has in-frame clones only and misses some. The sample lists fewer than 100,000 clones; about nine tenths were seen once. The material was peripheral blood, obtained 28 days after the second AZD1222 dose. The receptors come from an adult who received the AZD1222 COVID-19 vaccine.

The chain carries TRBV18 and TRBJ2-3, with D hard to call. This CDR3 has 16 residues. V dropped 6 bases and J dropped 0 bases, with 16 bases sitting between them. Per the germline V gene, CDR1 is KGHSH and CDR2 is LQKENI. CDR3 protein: CASSSGAEVSTDTQYF. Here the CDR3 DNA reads TGTGCCAGCTCTTCGGGTGCCGAGGTTAGCACAGATACGCAGTATTTT.

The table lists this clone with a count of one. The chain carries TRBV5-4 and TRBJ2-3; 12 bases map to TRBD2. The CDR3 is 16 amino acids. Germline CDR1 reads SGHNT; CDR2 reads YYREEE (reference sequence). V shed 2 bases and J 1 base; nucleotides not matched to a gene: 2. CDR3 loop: CASSFRLAGGTDTQYF. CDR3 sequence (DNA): TGTGCCAGCAGCTTCAGACTAGCGGGAGGCACAGATACGCAGTATTTT.

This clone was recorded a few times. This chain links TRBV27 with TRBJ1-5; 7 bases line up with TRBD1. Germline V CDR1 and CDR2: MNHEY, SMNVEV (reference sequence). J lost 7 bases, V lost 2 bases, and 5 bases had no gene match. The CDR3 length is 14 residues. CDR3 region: CASSLRQGGQPQHF. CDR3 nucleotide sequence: TGTGCCAGCAGTTTACGACAGGGCGGACAGCCCCAGCATTTT.

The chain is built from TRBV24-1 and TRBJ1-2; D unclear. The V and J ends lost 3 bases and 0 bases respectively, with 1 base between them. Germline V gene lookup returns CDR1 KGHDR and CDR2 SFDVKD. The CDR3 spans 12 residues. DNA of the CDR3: TGTGCCACCAGTGATCCTAACTATGGCTACACCTTC. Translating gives CATSDPNYGYTF.

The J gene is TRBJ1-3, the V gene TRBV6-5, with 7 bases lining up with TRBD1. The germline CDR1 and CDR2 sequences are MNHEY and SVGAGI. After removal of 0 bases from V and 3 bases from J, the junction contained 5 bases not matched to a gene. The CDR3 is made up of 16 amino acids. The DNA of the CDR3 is TGTGCCAGCAGTTACTCGATAACAGGGGTTGGAAACACCATATATTTT. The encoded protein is CASSYSITGVGNTIYF.

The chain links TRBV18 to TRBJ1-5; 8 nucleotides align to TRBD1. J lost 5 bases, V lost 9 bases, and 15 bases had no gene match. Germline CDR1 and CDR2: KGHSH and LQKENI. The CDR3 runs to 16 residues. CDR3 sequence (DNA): TGTGCCAGTACACAGACCGGGACAGGCTATCATCAGCCCCAGCATTTT. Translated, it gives CASTQTGTGYHQPQHF.

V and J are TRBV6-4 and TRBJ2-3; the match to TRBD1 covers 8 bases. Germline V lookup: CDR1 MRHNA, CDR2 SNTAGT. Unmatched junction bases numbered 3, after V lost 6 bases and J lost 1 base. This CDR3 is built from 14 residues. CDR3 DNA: TGTGCCAGCAGACCGGACAGGGGCACAGATACGCAGTATTTT. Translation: CASRPDRGTDTQYF.

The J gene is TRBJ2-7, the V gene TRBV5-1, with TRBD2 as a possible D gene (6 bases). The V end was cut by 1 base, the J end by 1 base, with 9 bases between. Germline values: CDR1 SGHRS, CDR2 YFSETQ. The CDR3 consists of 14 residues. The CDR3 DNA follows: TGCGCCAGCAGCTTGAATCGGGGGTCCTACGAGCAGTACTTC. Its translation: CASSLNRGSYEQYF.

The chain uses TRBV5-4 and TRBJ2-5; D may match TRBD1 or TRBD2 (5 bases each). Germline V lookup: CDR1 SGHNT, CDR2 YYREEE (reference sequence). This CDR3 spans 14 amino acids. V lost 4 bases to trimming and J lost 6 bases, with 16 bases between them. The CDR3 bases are TGTGCCAGCAGCCGGGACCAAACGGCTAAGACCCAGTACTTC. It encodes CASSRDQTAKTQYF.

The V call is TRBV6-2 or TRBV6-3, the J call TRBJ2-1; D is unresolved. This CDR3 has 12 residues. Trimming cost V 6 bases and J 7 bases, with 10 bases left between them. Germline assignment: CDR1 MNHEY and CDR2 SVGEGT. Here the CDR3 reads CASSPSRNEQFF. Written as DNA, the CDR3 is TGTGCCAGCAGCCCAAGCCGGAATGAGCAGTTCTTC.

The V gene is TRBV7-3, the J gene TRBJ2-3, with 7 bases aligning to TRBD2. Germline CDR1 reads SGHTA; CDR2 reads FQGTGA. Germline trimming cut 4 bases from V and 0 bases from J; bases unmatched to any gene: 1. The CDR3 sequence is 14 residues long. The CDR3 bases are TGTGCCAGCAGCTATAGCGGGAGCACAGATACGCAGTATTTT. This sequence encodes CASSYSGSTDTQYF. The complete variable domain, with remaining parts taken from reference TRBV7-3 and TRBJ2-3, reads GAGVSQTPSNKVTEKGKYVELRCDPISGHTALYWYRQSLGQGPEFLIYFQGTGAADDSGLPNDRFFAVRPEGSVSTLKIQRTERGDSAVYLCASSYSGSTDTQYFGPGTRLTVL.